The rows below give T cell receptor beta chains drawn from one sample of a study of blood T cell repertoires in COVID-19. Profiled with immunoSEQ multiplex PCR; TCRdb holds only in-frame clones, not every one. The table shows some 380,000 clones, with almost 90% occurring only once. Specimen: peripheral blood. The receptors were sampled from a man younger than 30 with active or convalescent COVID-19. Each CDR3 is given with its conserved first and last residue. A D gene is named only where the DNA matches it firmly. Clone size is stated in some rows and not others, as once, few, many or a class when expanded.

V gene	J gene	D gene	clone size	CDR3 DNA	CDR3 protein
TRBV4-3	TRBJ2-7	-	few	TGCGCCAGCAGCCAAGAGGGGGGGCCGGCCTACGAGCAGTACTTC	CASSQEGGPAYEQYF
TRBV19	TRBJ1-1	-	-	TGTGCCAGTATTCGGTTCAGTACCGAGGTTGAAGCTTTCTTT	CASIRFSTEVEAFF
TRBV7-2	TRBJ1-1	TRBD1	-	TGTGCCAGCAGCCCCCGACAGGGGAACACTGAAGCTTTCTTT	CASSPRQGNTEAFF
TRBV28	TRBJ1-2	-	-	TGTGCCACCCTTGGGGGCGGTGGCTACACCTTC	CATLGGGGYTF
TRBV10-3	TRBJ2-1	-	few	TGTGCCATCAGTGAAGAGGGGGGGGTTGATGAGCAGTTCTTC	CAISEEGGVDEQFF
TRBV18	TRBJ1-3	-	-	TGTGCCAGCTCACCACCCCACAGGGCTGGAAACACCATATATTTT	CASSPPHRAGNTIYF
TRBV25-1	TRBJ1-5	TRBD1	-	TGTGCCAGCAGTGGGAGGACAGGGCACAATCAGCCCCAGCATTTT	CASSGRTGHNQPQHF
TRBV27	TRBJ2-1	-	-	TGTGCCAGCAGCGCTCAAGGACAGGAGCAGTTCTTC	CASSAQGQEQFF
TRBV14	TRBJ2-1	TRBD2	-	TGTGCCAGCAGCCAAGCAAGCGGGAGGGCCCGTGAGCAGTTCTTC	CASSQASGRAREQFF
TRBV6-2/TRBV6-3	TRBJ2-4	TRBD2	-	TGTGCCAGCAGCAGCGGCAGCGGGGACATTCAGTACTTC	CASSSGSGDIQYF
TRBV9	TRBJ1-1	-	-	TGTGCCAGCAGCGTAGGGGAGCCCTTCGACAGGCCGAACACTGAAGCTTTCTTT	CASSVGEPFDRPNTEAFF
TRBV5-6	TRBJ2-7	-	-	TGTGCCAGCAGCTTTGAGGTGTACGAGCAGTACTTC	CASSFEVYEQYF
TRBV6-2/TRBV6-3	TRBJ2-1	-	-	TGTGCCAGCAGCCGTGACTCAGCGAAGCAGTTCTTC	CASSRDSAKQFF
TRBV28	TRBJ1-5	-	-	TGTGCCAGCACCACAGCGGGAGACCCCCAGCATTTT	CASTTAGDPQHF
TRBV19	TRBJ2-7	-	-	TGTGCCAGTGCCGCCGCGCTCGGGGGATACGAGCAGTACTTC	CASAAALGGYEQYF
TRBV28	TRBJ1-3	TRBD1	-	TGTGCCAGCAGCCAGGGGGGAGACGGAAACACCATATATTTT	CASSQGGDGNTIYF
TRBV24-1	TRBJ1-2	TRBD1	-	TGTGCCACCAGTTTGACAGGGAAGAACTATGGCTACACCTTC	CATSLTGKNYGYTF
TRBV27	TRBJ2-1	TRBD2	-	TGTGCCAGCAGTTACCCCACCCTAGCGGGATACAATGAGCAGTTCTTC	CASSYPTLAGYNEQFF
TRBV9	TRBJ1-3	-	-	TGTGCCAGCGCTCCGGGAAACTCTGGAAACACCATATATTTT	CASAPGNSGNTIYF
TRBV5-6	TRBJ2-1	-	-	TGTGCCAGCAGCTTCGCGGGACTGGGGGAGCAGTTCTTC	CASSFAGLGEQFF
TRBV7-3	TRBJ2-3	-	-	TGTGCCAGCAGCCCCGGGAATTTTGGCAAGTGGGCAGATACGCAGTATTTT	CASSPGNFGKWADTQYF
TRBV7-8	TRBJ2-1	-	-	TGTGCCAGCAGCCGCAACGGGGGACGGAACAATGAGCAGTTCTTC	CASSRNGGRNNEQFF
TRBV6-1	TRBJ1-2	-	-	TGTGCCAGCAGTGAACGGGGTGATGGCTACACCTTC	CASSERGDGYTF
TRBV7-2	TRBJ2-7	-	once	TGTGCCAGCAGCTCGTCGGGGAGCTCCTACGAGCAGTACTTC	CASSSSGSSYEQYF
TRBV28	TRBJ2-7	-	-	TGTGCCAGCAGTTTAAACTCACGCGTCAAGGGGCTCGACGAGCAGTACTTC	CASSLNSRVKGLDEQYF
TRBV7-3	TRBJ2-1	TRBD2	-	TGTGCCAGCAGCTCCCAGCCGGGACTAGCGGGGGGCCTATACAATGAGCAGTTCTTC	CASSSQPGLAGGLYNEQFF
TRBV5-1	TRBJ2-3	TRBD2	-	TGCGCCAGCAGCTTCCCCGGGACTAGCGGCACAGATACGCAGTATTTT	CASSFPGTSGTDTQYF
TRBV28	TRBJ1-1	TRBD1	few	TGTGCCAGCAATCAGGGGGCCGAGGTCGCTGAAGCTTTCTTT	CASNQGAEVAEAFF
TRBV5-1	TRBJ2-3	-	-	TGCGCCAGCAGGACGCCGACAGGCCGGGTAGATACGCAGTATTTT	CASRTPTGRVDTQYF
TRBV7-2	TRBJ2-7	-	-	TGTGCCAGCAGCTGGTATCATCAGGGCTCCTACGAGCAGTACTTC	CASSWYHQGSYEQYF
TRBV6-4	TRBJ2-5	TRBD1	-	TGTGCCAGCAATCACAGGGGTGGCCAGTACTTC	CASNHRGGQYF
TRBV18	TRBJ1-5	TRBD1	-	TGTGCCAGCTCACCAACTAGCGGGACAGCTAATCAGCCCCAGCATTTT	CASSPTSGTANQPQHF
TRBV7-2	TRBJ2-3	TRBD1	-	TGTGCCAGCAGCCTGGGACAGGGCGTCACAGATACGCAGTATTTT	CASSLGQGVTDTQYF
TRBV27	TRBJ1-4	-	-	TGTGCCAGCAGTCCCGTCAGGGGAGAAAAACTGTTTTTT	CASSPVRGEKLFF
TRBV4-3	TRBJ1-2	TRBD1	-	TGCGCCAGCAGCCAGGCTGAACAGGGGGCAGAGTATGGCTACACCTTC	CASSQAEQGAEYGYTF
TRBV5-4	TRBJ2-3	-	-	TGTGCCAGCAGCCCTGGAGTAGATACGCAGTATTTT	CASSPGVDTQYF
TRBV19	TRBJ2-2	-	once	TGTGCCAGTAGTAGACGCGGAGCCGACACCGGGGAGCTGTTTTTT	CASSRRGADTGELFF
TRBV4-3	TRBJ2-5	TRBD1	-	TGCGCCAGCAGCCAGGACAGGGGCCCTTCGGGGACCCAGTACTTC	CASSQDRGPSGTQYF
TRBV11-3	TRBJ2-5	TRBD2	-	TGTGCCAGCAGCGTCGGCGGGGGGCGCTCCCAAGAGACCCAGTACTTC	CASSVGGGRSQETQYF